What follows are 9 T cell receptor beta chains derived from one specimen sequenced in a study of T cells after yellow fever vaccination. TCRdb re-analysed the 5' RACE reads in MiXCR, keeping a single row per CDR3 protein. The repertoire has over 300,000 distinct CDR3 sequences, about 4% of them found once; the top ten carry 20% to 25%. Here the sequenced sample was PBMCs, taken 5 days after the yellow fever booster vaccination. All receptors derive from a man aged 18 to 29 who received the YFV17D yellow fever vaccine.

The sample holds many counts of this clonotype. The V gene is TRBV21-1, the J gene TRBJ2-7; the table's D call, TRBD1, has no DNA check behind it. TRBV21-1 is noted as a pseudogene. The CDR3 runs 18 residues. The CDR3 DNA sequence: TGTGCCAGCAGCAAAGAACGGACAGGGGGTCTGAGGGCCTACGAGCAGTACTTC. This encodes CASSKERTGGLRAYEQYF.

The table lists this clonotype with a few counts. The rearrangement uses TRBV9 and TRBJ2-3; D gene unclear. Per germline, CDR1 SGDLS and CDR2 YYNGEE. The CDR3 contains 14 residues. Trimming left V 2 bases short and J 4 bases short, with 11 bases between. CDR3 protein: CASSVGSLADTQYF. CDR3 in DNA: TGTGCCAGCAGCGTCGGGTCTCTGGCAGATACGCAGTATTTT.

This clonotype was observed a handful of times. The V call is TRBV7-2, the J call TRBJ2-3; tentatively, D is TRBD2 (5 bases). Germline CDR1 is SGHTA and CDR2 is FQGNSA. CDR3 size: 12 residues. Trimming removed 0 bases at V and 8 bases at J, with 6 bases between. Here the CDR3 reads CASSLARGTQYF. For the CDR3, the DNA is TGTGCCAGCAGCTTAGCCCGGGGTACGCAGTATTTT.

This clonotype was seen only a few times. The CDR3 spells CSALHRGGDEKLFF. Here the CDR3 DNA reads TGCAGTGCCCTACACAGGGGGGGGGATGAAAAACTGTTTTTT. The chain links TRBV20-1 to TRBJ1-4; 8 bases match TRBD1. The CDR3 has 14 amino acids. J lost 6 bases, V lost 6 bases, and 9 bases had no gene match. Germline V CDR1 and CDR2: DFQATT, SNEGSKA (reference sequence).

This clonotype was recorded many times. The chain links TRBV7-6 to TRBJ2-6; D is unresolved. The germline CDR1 and CDR2 sequences are SGHVS and FNYEAQ. The CDR3 sequence is 19 residues long. V lost 5 bases and J lost 0, with 20 bases in between. The CDR3 nucleotides are TGTGCCAGCAGCCCCTGGCCCCACACCGTACTCTCTGGGGCCAACGTCCTGACTTTC. This codes for CASSPWPHTVLSGANVLTF.

The rearrangement links TRBV5-1 to TRBJ2-1; 8 positions agree with TRBD1. Germline values: CDR1 SGHRS, CDR2 YFSETQ. Trimming took 3 bases from V and 6 from J; bases not matched to a gene: 2. CDR3 size: 13 residues. The CDR3 coding sequence is TGCGCCAGCAGCTGGACAGGGAGCAATGAGCAGTTCTTC. It is translated as CASSWTGSNEQFF.

This sequence joins TRBV7-6 and TRBJ2-2; tentatively, D is TRBD1 (6 bases). This CDR3 has 15 amino acids. CDR1 and CDR2 (germline): SGHVS, FNYEAQ. Trimming removed 4 bases at V and 6 bases at J, with 15 bases between. This CDR3 is CASSSEGERAGELFF. The CDR3 region has the DNA TGTGCCAGCAGCTCAGAGGGGGAACGGGCCGGGGAGCTGTTTTTT.

The chain recombines TRBV25-1 with TRBJ1-1; the match to TRBD1 covers 8 bases. The CDR3 is 16 residues long. From germline, CDR1 is MGHDK and CDR2 SYGVNS. V lost 0 bases, J lost 7 bases, and 10 bases stayed unmatched. CDR3: CASSEYEQGGSDEAFF. The CDR3 DNA reads TGTGCCAGCAGTGAATACGAACAGGGGGGGTCGGATGAAGCTTTCTTT.

This clonotype occurred many times. V usage is TRBV4-3 and J usage is TRBJ2-7; possible D gene TRBD1, 5 bases. The CDR3 is 15 amino acids. Germline V gene lookup returns CDR1 LGHNA and CDR2 YSLEER. Deletions cut 4 bases from V and 2 bases from J, with 15 bases between. The CDR3 sequence: CASSRRAQATYEQYF. The DNA for the CDR3 is TGCGCCAGCAGCCGTCGGGCACAGGCTACCTACGAGCAGTACTTC.